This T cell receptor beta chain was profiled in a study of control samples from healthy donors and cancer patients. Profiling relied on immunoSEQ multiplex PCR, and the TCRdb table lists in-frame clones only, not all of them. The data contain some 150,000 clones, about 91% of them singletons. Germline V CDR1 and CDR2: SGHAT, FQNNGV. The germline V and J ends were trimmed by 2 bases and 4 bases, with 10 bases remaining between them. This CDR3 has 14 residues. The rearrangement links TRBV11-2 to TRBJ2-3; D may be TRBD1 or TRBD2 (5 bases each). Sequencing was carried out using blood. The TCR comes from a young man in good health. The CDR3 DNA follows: TGTGCCAGCAGCTTATCTGGGACGGCAGATACGCAGTATTTT. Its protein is CASSLSGTADTQYF.